This record concerns one T cell receptor beta chain sequence. The entry originates in a study of T-cell memory formation after mild COVID-19. Germline values: CDR1 SGHDT, CDR2 YYEEEE. The V and J ends lost 7 bases and 0 bases respectively, with 8 bases between them. The CDR3 totals 13 residues. TCRdb reprocessed the 5' RACE reads with MiXCR, giving one entry per CDR3 protein. The sample has around 510,000 distinct CDR3 sequences, about 22% seen once; the top ten hold 7.5% to 9.5%. Sequencing was carried out using PBMCs or a T cell subset sorted from them (not recorded which). This TCR derives from an adult woman who had mild COVID-19 (a few samples of this study predate the infection). Cell type and time point are not known. The chain couples TRBV5-6 to TRBJ2-4; a possible D gene is TRBD1 (5 bases). This CDR3 is CASQGLAKNIQYF. The CDR3 nucleotides are TGTGCCAGCCAGGGTCTAGCCAAAAACATTCAGTACTTC.